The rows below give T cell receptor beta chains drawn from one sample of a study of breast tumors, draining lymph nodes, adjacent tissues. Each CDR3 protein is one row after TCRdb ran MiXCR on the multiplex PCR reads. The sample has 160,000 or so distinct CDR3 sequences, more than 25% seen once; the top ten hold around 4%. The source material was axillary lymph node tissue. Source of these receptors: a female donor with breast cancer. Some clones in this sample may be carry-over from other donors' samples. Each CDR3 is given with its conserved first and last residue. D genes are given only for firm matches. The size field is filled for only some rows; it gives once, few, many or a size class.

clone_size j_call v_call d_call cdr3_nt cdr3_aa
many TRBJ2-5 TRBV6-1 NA TGTGCCAGCACCGAAAGTTGGGGTCGTGGAGAGACCCAGTACTTC CASTESWGRGETQYF
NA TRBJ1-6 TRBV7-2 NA TGTGCCAGCAGCCTGCAGCTGTGCTCCTATAATTCACCCCTCCACTTT CASSLQLCSYNSPLHF
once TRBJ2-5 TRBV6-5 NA NA CASTDRATNEKLFFGSGTQYF
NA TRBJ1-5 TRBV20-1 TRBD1 TGCAGTGCCCCACAGGGGGAGACCCAGCATTTT CSAPQGETQHF
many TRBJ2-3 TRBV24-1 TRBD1 TGTGCCACCAGTGATTCTCTGTCCGAGGGGGCCCCCCCAGATACGCAGTATTTT CATSDSLSEGAPPDTQYF
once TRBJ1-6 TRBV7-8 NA TGTGCCAGCGGCTTCGATGGACAGAGAGATTCACCCCTCCACTTT CASGFDGQRDSPLHF
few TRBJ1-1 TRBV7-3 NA TGTGCCAGCAGCTTATCGGGTGTGAACACTGAAGCTTTCTTT CASSLSGVNTEAFF
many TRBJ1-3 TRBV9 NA TGTGCCAGCAGCGTACCAGGGGCTTCAAACACCATATATTTT CASSVPGASNTIYF
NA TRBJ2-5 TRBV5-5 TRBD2 TGTGCCAGCAGCCGGGGGGGGGTGGACGGAGAGACCCAGTACTTC CASSRGGVDGETQYF
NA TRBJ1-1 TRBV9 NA TGTGCCAGCAGCGCTCCAATAGCGGGGCTTAGCACTGAAGCTTTCTTT CASSAPIAGLSTEAFF
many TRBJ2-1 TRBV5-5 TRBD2 TGTGCCAGCAGCTTACCGGGACTAGCGGGGGGGCCTATTGAGCAGTTCTTC CASSLPGLAGGPIEQFF
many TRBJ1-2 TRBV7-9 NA TGTGCCAGCAGCAACTCCCTGGACTACACCTTC CASSNSLDYTF
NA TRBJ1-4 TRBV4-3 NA TGCGCCAGCAGCCAAGGTCTAGGGGAGCCTGTTAATGAAAAACTGCTTTTT CASSQGLGEPVNEKLLF
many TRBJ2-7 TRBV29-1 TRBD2 TGCAGCGTCCGGGACGGGAGGAGGGAGCAGTACTTC CSVRDGRREQYF
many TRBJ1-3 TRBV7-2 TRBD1 TGTGCCAGCAGCTTATTGGGGACAGGAAGCTTCTCTGGAAACACCATATATTTT CASSLLGTGSFSGNTIYF
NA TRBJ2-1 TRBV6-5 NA TGTGCCAGCAGCTCGTGGGCCTCACTCTCAAAAACATTCTCCTACAATGAGCAGTTCTTC CASSSWASLSKTFSYNEQFF
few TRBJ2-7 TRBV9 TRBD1 TGTGCCAGCAGCTTCCCTCAGACAGGGGGCGAGCAGTCCTTC CASSFPQTGGEQSF
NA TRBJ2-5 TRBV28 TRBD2 TGTGCCAGCAGTTTCGGTCTAGCGGGAGGCTCTTCACCCGGAGAGACCCAGTACTTC CASSFGLAGGSSPGETQYF
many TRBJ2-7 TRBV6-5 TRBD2 TGTGCCAGCAGTCACTCGTCGCTAGCGGGGCCTCGAAAGTCGTACTTC CASSHSSLAGPRKSYF
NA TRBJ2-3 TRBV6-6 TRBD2 TGTGCCAGCAGTTCCATGGGACTAGCGGGAGCACCTGACACAGATACGCAGTATTTT CASSSMGLAGAPDTDTQYF
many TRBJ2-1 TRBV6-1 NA TGTGCCAGCAGTCCAGACAGGACCCCTGTGGGCAATGAGCAGTTCTTC CASSPDRTPVGNEQFF
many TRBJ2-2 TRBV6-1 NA TGTGCCAGCCGGCTTGAGGCGGTAACGAACACCGGGGAGCTGTTTTTT CASRLEAVTNTGELFF
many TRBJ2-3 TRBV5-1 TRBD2 TGCGCCAGCAGCTTGGGCGGGGGGGACACAGATACGCAGTATTTT CASSLGGGDTDTQYF
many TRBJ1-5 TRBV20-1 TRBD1 TGCAGTGTAGGGGGCAGAGATCAGCCCCAGCATTTT CSVGGRDQPQHF
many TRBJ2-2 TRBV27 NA TGTGCCAGCAGTCCTGGGGGACCCGGGGAGCTGTTTTTT CASSPGGPGELFF
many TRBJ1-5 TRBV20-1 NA TGCAGTGCTAGAGCTAAAGAGGATCAGCCCCAGCATTTT CSARAKEDQPQHF
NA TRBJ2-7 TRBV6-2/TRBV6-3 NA TGTGCCAGCAGTCACGGGGGCCAGACCTACGAGCAGTACTTC CASSHGGQTYEQYF
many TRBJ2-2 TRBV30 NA TGTGCCTGGAGGTGGGGATTTGGGAACACCGGGGAGCTGTTTTTT CAWRWGFGNTGELFF
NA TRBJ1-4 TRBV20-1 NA TGCAGTGCAGCACCAGGTGCAACTAATGAAAAACTGTTTTTT CSAAPGATNEKLFF
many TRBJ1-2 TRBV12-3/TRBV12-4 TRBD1 TGTGCCAGCAGCTCCCAGACAGGGCGGACGCGTGGTGGGGGCTACACCTTC CASSSQTGRTRGGGYTF
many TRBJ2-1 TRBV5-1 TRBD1 TGTGCCAGCAGCTTGGGACAGACCTACAATGAGCAGTTCTTC CASSLGQTYNEQFF
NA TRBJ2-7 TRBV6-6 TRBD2 TGTGCCAGCAGTTACTCAGGCGGGACTAGCGGCCCCCTCGGGGAGCAGTACTTC CASSYSGGTSGPLGEQYF
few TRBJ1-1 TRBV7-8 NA TGTGCCAGCAGCTTCCCTTACACTGAAGCTTTCTTT CASSFPYTEAFF
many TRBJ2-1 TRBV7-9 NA TGTGCCAGCAGCTTAGCCCCTCAGGGGATTTACAATGAGCAGTTCTTC CASSLAPQGIYNEQFF
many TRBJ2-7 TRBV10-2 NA TGCGCCAGCAGTGAGGGAACCTTAGGGCGCGAGAGCTCCTACGAGCAGTACTTC CASSEGTLGRESSYEQYF
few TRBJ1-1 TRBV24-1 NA TGTGCCACCAGTGCATCTTCCGGGGGAAGAGCTTTCTTT CATSASSGGRAFF
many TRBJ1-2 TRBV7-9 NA TGTGCCAGCAGCCTAATGGACGGTGACTATGGCTACACCTTC CASSLMDGDYGYTF
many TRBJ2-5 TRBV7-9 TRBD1 TGTGCCAGCAGCTTATTTGGGCAGGGGGCCAGGGACCAAGAGACCCAGTACTTC CASSLFGQGARDQETQYF
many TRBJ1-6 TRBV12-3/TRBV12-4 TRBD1 TGTGCCAGCAGTTGGGACAGGGGTTCGAACTCACCCCTCCACTTT CASSWDRGSNSPLHF
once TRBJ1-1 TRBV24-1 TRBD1 TGTGCCACCAGTGATTCTAGGGGGCGAGTCGCTGAAGCTTTCTTT CATSDSRGRVAEAFF
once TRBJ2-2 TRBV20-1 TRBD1 TGCAGTGCTAGGTCCGGGACAGGGAGCGGGGAGCTGTTTTTT CSARSGTGSGELFF
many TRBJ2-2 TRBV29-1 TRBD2 TGCAGCGCCGTTAGCGGGAGTCCCGGGGAGCTGTTTTTT CSAVSGSPGELFF
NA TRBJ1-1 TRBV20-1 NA TGCAGTGCTAGGCTTGGACGGGGGGCTGAAGCTTTCTTT CSARLGRGAEAFF
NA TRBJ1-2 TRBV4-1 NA TGCGCCAGCAGCCAAGACTACATCAGCCGCGCCTATGGCTACACCTTC CASSQDYISRAYGYTF
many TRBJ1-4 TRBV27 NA TGTGCCAGCAGTTGGAGGGAGAGGGAAAAACTGTTTTTT CASSWREREKLFF
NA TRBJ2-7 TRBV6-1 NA TGTGCCAGCAGACCCCAGGGTTACGAGCAGTACTTC CASRPQGYEQYF
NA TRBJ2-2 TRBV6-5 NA TGTGCCAGCAGTCCGTTGAGGGGGACCACCGGGGAGCTGTTTTTT CASSPLRGTTGELFF
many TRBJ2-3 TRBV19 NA TGTGCCAGTAGTACGGGACTCACAGATACGCAGTATTTT CASSTGLTDTQYF
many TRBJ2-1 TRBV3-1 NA TGTGCCAGCAGTCGATACAATGAGCAGTTCTTC CASSRYNEQFF
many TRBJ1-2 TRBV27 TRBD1 TGTGCCAGCAGTTTATCGACGGGACAGGGGGCTAACTATGGCTACACCTTC CASSLSTGQGANYGYTF
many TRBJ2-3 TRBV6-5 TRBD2 TGTGCCAGCACCCGTGTCGCGGGAGGCCTCACAGATACGCAGTATTTT CASTRVAGGLTDTQYF
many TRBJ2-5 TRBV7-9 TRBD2 TGTGCCAGCAGCCGACTAGCGGGGGGGGAGACCCAGTACTTC CASSRLAGGETQYF
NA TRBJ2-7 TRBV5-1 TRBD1 TGCGCCAGCAGCTACGCCCAGGACAGGGGCCTCCACGAGCAGTACTTC CASSYAQDRGLHEQYF
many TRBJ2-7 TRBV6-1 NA TGTGCCAGCCGGGGGACCGGGACTGTTGGATACGAGCAGTACTTC CASRGTGTVGYEQYF
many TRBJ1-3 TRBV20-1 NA TGCAGTGCTACCCACAGGCCCTCTGGAAACACCATATATTTT CSATHRPSGNTIYF
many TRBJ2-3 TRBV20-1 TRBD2 TGCAGTGCCAGCGGGGGGGGAAACACAGATACGCAGTATTTT CSASGGGNTDTQYF
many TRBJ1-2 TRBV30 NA TGTGCCTGGAGTGTAGTTGGGTATGGCTACACCTTC CAWSVVGYGYTF
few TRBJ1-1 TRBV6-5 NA TGTGCCAGCAGGGGCCACTTGAACACTGAAGCTTTCTTT CASRGHLNTEAFF
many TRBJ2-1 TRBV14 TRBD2 TGTGCCAGCAGCCAAGAGAGACTAGCAGCGGGGGAGCAGTTCTTC CASSQERLAAGEQFF
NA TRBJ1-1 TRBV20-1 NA TGCAGTGCTAGAGACAGCATGAACACTGAAGCTTTCTTT CSARDSMNTEAFF